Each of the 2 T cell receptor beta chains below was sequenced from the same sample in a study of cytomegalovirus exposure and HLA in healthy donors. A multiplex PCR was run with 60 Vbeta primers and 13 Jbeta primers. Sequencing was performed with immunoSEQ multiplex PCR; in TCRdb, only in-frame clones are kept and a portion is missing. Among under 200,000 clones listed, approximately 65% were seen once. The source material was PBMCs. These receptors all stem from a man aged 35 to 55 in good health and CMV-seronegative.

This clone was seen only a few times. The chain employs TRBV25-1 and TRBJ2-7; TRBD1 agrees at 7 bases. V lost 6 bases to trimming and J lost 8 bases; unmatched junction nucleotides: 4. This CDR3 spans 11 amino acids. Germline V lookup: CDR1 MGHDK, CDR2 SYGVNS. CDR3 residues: CASREQGQQYF. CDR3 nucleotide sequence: TGTGCCAGCAGAGAACAGGGGCAGCAGTACTTC.

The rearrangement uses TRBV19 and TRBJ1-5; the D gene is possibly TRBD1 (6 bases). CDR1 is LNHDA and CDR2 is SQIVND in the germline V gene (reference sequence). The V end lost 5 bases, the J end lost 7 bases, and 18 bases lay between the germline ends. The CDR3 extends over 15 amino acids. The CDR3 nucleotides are TGTGCCAGTAGTCAACAAACAGGGTCTGGGCAGCCCCAGCATTTT. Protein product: CASSQQTGSGQPQHF.